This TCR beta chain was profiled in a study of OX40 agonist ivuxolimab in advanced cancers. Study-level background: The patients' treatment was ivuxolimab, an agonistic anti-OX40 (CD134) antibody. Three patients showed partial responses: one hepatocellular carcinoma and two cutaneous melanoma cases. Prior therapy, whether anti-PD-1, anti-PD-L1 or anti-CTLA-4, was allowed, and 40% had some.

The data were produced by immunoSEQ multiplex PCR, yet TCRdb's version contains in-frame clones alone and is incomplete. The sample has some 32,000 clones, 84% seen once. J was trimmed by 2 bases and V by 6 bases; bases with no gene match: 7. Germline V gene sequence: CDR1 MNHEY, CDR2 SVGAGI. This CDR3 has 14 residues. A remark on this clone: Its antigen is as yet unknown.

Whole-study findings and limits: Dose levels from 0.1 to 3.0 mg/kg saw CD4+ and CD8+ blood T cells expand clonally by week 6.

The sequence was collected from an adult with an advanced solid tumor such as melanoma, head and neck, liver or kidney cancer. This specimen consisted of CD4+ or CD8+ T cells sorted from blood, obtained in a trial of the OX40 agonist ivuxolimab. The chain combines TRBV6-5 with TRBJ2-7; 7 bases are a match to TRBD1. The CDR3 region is CASSRQGEAYEQYF. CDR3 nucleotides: TGTGCCAGCAGCCGACAGGGCGAAGCCTACGAGCAGTACTTC.